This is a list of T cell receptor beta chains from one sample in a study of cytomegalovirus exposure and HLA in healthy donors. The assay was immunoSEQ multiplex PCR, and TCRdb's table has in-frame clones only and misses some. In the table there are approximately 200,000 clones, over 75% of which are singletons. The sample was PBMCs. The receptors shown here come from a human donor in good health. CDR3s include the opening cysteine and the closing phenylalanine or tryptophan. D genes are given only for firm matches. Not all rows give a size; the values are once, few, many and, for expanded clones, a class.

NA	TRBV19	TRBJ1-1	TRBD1	TGTGCCAGTAGGGACAGGGACACTGAAGCTTTCTTT	CASRDRDTEAFF
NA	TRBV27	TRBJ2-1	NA	TGTGCCAGCAGTTTTGCAACGGGAGTAGGTTCGAATGAGCAGTTCTTC	CASSFATGVGSNEQFF
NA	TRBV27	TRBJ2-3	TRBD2	TGTGCCAGCAGTTCGGGGGGGTACACAGATACGCAGTATTTT	CASSSGGYTDTQYF
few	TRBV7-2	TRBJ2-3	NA	TGTGCCAGCAGCCTCGGACTATCCCCAGATACGCAGTATTTT	CASSLGLSPDTQYF
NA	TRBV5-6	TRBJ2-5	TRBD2	TGTGCCAGCAGCCCGGTCTGGCGGGAGGGCCTGAGGGAGGAGACCCAGTACTTC	CASSPVWREGLREETQYF
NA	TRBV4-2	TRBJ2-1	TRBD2	TGTGCCAGCAGCCAAGATCTCGCTAGCGGGAGGGCCGGGGACAATGAGCAGTTCTTC	CASSQDLASGRAGDNEQFF
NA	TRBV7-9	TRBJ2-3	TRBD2	TGTGCCAGCACCTCGTCCGGGACTAGCGGGAATACGCAGTATTTT	CASTSSGTSGNTQYF
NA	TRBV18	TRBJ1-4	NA	TGTGCCAGCTCACCAGGGGAGCCGGGTGAAAAACTGTTTTTT	CASSPGEPGEKLFF
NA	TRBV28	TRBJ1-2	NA	TGTGCCAGCAGCGTTAGTAGAACCTATGGCTACACCTTC	CASSVSRTYGYTF
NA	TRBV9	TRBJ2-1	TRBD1	TGTGCCAGCAGCGTAGAGGGGACAGGGGGTAGGAATGAGCAGTTCTTC	CASSVEGTGGRNEQFF
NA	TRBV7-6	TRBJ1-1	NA	TGTGCCAGCAGCTCGACAACGTTTAGAGCTGAAGCTTTCTTT	CASSSTTFRAEAFF
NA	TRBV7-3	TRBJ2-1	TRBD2	TGTGCCAGCAGCCCCTTGACTAGCGGGAAGGATGAGCAGTTCTTC	CASSPLTSGKDEQFF
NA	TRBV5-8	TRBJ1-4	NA	TGTGCCAGCAGCAGTTATACAGGAGCAACTAATGAAAAACTGTTTTTT	CASSSYTGATNEKLFF
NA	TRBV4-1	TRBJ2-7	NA	TGCGCCAGCAGCACCCGACTTTCGGGCGGGCCTACCCGTTACGAGCAGTACTTC	CASSTRLSGGPTRYEQYF
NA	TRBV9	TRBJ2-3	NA	TGTGCCAGCAGCGAACTAGTAAGGACCACAGATACGCAGTATTTT	CASSELVRTTDTQYF
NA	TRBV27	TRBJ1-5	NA	TGTGCCAGCAGTTTACGGACCGACAGGAGTCAGCCCCAGCATTTT	CASSLRTDRSQPQHF
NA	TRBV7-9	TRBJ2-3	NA	TGTGCCAGCAGCCCGGGGGACGGGGGCACAGATACGCAGTATTTT	CASSPGDGGTDTQYF
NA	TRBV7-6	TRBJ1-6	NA	TGTGCCAGCAGCTTATCATCTTCCGGGGGTAATTCACCCCTCCACTTT	CASSLSSSGGNSPLHF
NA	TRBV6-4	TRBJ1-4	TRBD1	TGTGCCAGCAGTACCCCGGGACAGTTCCCTACCCTTGAAAAACTGTTTTTT	CASSTPGQFPTLEKLFF
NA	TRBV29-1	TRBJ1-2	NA	TGCAGCGTTGGGGCAGGAACCTATGGCTACACCTTC	CSVGAGTYGYTF
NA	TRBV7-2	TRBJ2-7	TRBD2	TGTGCCAGCAGCTTATCTTTTTACGGGGGGGGGCCCTACGAGCAGTACTTC	CASSLSFYGGGPYEQYF
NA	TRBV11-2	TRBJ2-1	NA	TGTGCCAGCAGCTTAGATGCGAGTGGTGAGCAGTTCTTC	CASSLDASGEQFF
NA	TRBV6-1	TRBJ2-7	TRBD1	TGTGCCAGCCGGGACAGTCGCTACGAGCAGTACTTC	CASRDSRYEQYF
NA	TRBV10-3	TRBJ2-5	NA	TGTGCCATCAGTGAGTCGAGGCCGTCCCAAGAGACCCAGTACTTC	CAISESRPSQETQYF
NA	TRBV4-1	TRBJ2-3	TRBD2	TGCGCCAGCAGCCCAAAAGGACTAGCGGGAGGATGGCCAGATACGCAGTATTTT	CASSPKGLAGGWPDTQYF
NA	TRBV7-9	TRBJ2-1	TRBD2	TGTGCCAGCAGCTCCGGGGGACTAGCGCTGTACAATGAGCAGTTCTTC	CASSSGGLALYNEQFF
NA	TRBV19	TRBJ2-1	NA	TGTGCCAGTAGAGAAGGGGCGGATGAGCAGTTCTTC	CASREGADEQFF
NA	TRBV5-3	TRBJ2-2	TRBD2	TGTGCCAGAAGCTATAAAGGACTAGCGGGAGGGCCGCCCGGGGAGCTGTTTTTT	CARSYKGLAGGPPGELFF
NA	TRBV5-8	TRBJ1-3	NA	TGTGCCAGCAGCTTACACAGTGGAAACACCATATATTTT	CASSLHSGNTIYF
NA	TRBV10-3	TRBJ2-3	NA	TGTGCCATCAGAGCGGGTATAGATACGCAGTATTTT	CAIRAGIDTQYF
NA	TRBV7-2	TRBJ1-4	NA	TGTGCCAGCAGCTTAGGCCTTAGGACAGACGCAACTAATGAAAAACTGTTTTTT	CASSLGLRTDATNEKLFF
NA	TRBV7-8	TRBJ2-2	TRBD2	TGTGCCAGCAGCTCCGGACTAGCGTCCACCGGGGAGCTGTTTTTT	CASSSGLASTGELFF
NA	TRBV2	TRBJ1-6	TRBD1	TGTGCCAGCAGTCACGACAGGGGGCGTTATTCTTCACCCCTCCACTTT	CASSHDRGRYSSPLHF
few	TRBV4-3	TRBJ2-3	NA	TGCGCCAGCAGCCAAGATTTCGGCGGTGATACGCAGTATTTT	CASSQDFGGDTQYF
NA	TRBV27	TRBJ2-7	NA	TGTGCCAGCAGTTCAACCAGGGACTCCTTCCACGAGCAGTACTTC	CASSSTRDSFHEQYF
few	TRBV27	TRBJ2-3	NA	TGTGCCAGCAGCCTGCGTGGAGTCGATACGCAGTATTTT	CASSLRGVDTQYF
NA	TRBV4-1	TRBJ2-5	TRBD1	TGCGCCAGCAGCCAACTGGGACAGTCCAAAGAGACCCAGTACTTC	CASSQLGQSKETQYF
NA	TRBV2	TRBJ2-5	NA	TGTGCCAGCAGGGGGGGATCCCTAAGGGGGACCCAGTACTTC	CASRGGSLRGTQYF
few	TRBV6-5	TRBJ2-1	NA	TGTGCCAGCAGGATTAGCCTGGGTGGCAATGAGCAGTTCTTC	CASRISLGGNEQFF
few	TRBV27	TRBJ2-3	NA	TGTGCCAGCAGTTTACGGGGGACTTGGCAAAATACGCAGTATTTT	CASSLRGTWQNTQYF
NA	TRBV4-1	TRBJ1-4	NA	TGCGCCAGCAGCCAACTACAGCGGGGGGGAGAAAAACTGTTTTTT	CASSQLQRGGEKLFF
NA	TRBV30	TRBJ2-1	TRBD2	TGTGCCTGGAGTGTGGGACTAGCTGAATACAATGAGCAGTTCTTC	CAWSVGLAEYNEQFF
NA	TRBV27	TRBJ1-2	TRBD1	TGTGCCAGCAGTTTATCGGACAGGTCCTATGGCTACACCTTC	CASSLSDRSYGYTF
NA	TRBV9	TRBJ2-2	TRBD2	TGTGCCAGCAGCGCTATTGCTAGCGGGCCGACCGGGGAGCTGTTTTTT	CASSAIASGPTGELFF
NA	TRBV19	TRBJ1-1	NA	TGTGCCAGTAGTATATTCGACAGGTACACTGAAGCTTTCTTT	CASSIFDRYTEAFF
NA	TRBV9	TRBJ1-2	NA	TGTGCCAGCAGCGTAGGGCAGGGTAACTATGGCTACACCTTC	CASSVGQGNYGYTF
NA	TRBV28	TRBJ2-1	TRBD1	TGTGCCAGCAGCAAACAGGGGTTATACAATGAGCAGTTCTTC	CASSKQGLYNEQFF
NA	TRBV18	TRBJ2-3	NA	TGTGCCAGCTCACCAGAGTCGGAAAGAGGGCTTCCACAAGATACGCAGTATTTT	CASSPESERGLPQDTQYF
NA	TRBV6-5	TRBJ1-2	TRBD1	TGTGCCAGCAGTTACTCCGCCAGGGGGCGCGAGGGCTACACCTTC	CASSYSARGREGYTF
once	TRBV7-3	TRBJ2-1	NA	TGTGCCAGCAGCTCTGGCGGGTTCTACAATGAGCAGTTCTTC	CASSSGGFYNEQFF
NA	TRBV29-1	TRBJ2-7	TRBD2	TGCAGCGTTGAAACGGGACTAGCTCAGGACTACGAGCAGTACTTC	CSVETGLAQDYEQYF
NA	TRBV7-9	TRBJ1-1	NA	TGTGCCAGCAGCGAATACGACAGGACTGAAGCTTTCTTT	CASSEYDRTEAFF
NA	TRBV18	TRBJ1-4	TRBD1	TGTGCCAGCTCACCAAGGGGGCCCGTTAATGAAAAACTGTTTTTT	CASSPRGPVNEKLFF